This T cell receptor (beta chain) was observed in a study of metastatic and nonmetastatic thyroid tumors. This clone was seen at least ten times. Before thyroid surgery, none of the patients had received any treatment. Using MiXCR, TCRdb reanalyzed the PCR reads. In the table there are more than 20,000 clones, roughly 25% of which are singletons. The CDR3 covers 15 residues. The V and J ends lost 0 bases and 4 bases respectively, with 14 bases between them. Per the germline V gene, CDR1 is DFQATT and CDR2 is SNEGSKA (reference sequence). This sequence was found in a male donor with papillary thyroid cancer or a benign thyroid nodule (not recorded which). Some clones in this sample may be carry-over from other donors' samples. The sequencing sample was made of tumor tissue. The V gene is TRBV20-1, the J gene TRBJ2-3; tentatively, D is TRBD1 (6 bases). CDR3: CSARENRDVADTQYF. The DNA for the CDR3 is TGCAGTGCTAGAGAAAACAGGGATGTAGCAGATACGCAGTATTTT.